The rows below give T cell receptor beta chains drawn from one sample of a study of Ad26.COV2.S vaccination and SARS-CoV-2 variants. Profiled with immunoSEQ multiplex PCR; TCRdb holds only in-frame clones, not every one. Of about 680,000 clones in the sample, around 89% were seen once. This sample comprised peripheral blood, obtained in a trial of Ad26.COV2.S vaccine versus placebo. These receptors came from a person between 18 and 60 years old who received the Ad26.COV2.S COVID-19 vaccine or a placebo. Both conserved end residues are part of each CDR3. D genes are given only for firm matches. A row's size may be missing; if present it is once, few, many or a size class.

v_gene: TRBV20-1; abundance: -; d_gene: -; CDR3aa: CSASSQLPGTEAFF
v_gene: TRBV3-1/TRBV3-2; abundance: -; d_gene: -; CDR3aa: CASSLGQYSNQPQHF
v_gene: TRBV7-2; abundance: -; d_gene: -; CDR3aa: CASSPTRASTDTQYF
v_gene: TRBV5-1; abundance: -; d_gene: TRBD2; CDR3aa: CASSLLGLGEETQYF
v_gene: TRBV7-2; abundance: once; d_gene: -; CDR3aa: CASSLEIRGNTEAFF
v_gene: TRBV7-9; abundance: -; d_gene: -; CDR3aa: CASSVGIAQSSYNEQFF
v_gene: TRBV27; abundance: -; d_gene: -; CDR3aa: CASSFDARQRLNTEAFF
v_gene: TRBV4-3; abundance: many; d_gene: -; CDR3aa: CASSRDRSTDTQYF
v_gene: TRBV30; abundance: -; d_gene: -; CDR3aa: CAWRLQPNTEAFF
v_gene: TRBV19; abundance: -; d_gene: TRBD1; CDR3aa: CASSIEGGAGSNIQYF
v_gene: TRBV10-3; abundance: -; d_gene: TRBD2; CDR3aa: CAISARASGAQGGDNEQFF
v_gene: TRBV2; abundance: -; d_gene: -; CDR3aa: CASMGVTRTDTQYF
v_gene: TRBV19; abundance: few; d_gene: TRBD1; CDR3aa: CASSMQGASSQPQHF
v_gene: TRBV11-3; abundance: -; d_gene: -; CDR3aa: CASSFTGTGELFF
v_gene: TRBV9; abundance: few; d_gene: -; CDR3aa: CASSVVDFPGNTIYF
v_gene: TRBV4-1; abundance: -; d_gene: -; CDR3aa: CASSLGLDNTGELFF
v_gene: TRBV30; abundance: -; d_gene: TRBD1; CDR3aa: CALQGVGTEAFF
v_gene: TRBV5-4; abundance: -; d_gene: -; CDR3aa: CATSTPTDTQYF
v_gene: TRBV5-5; abundance: -; d_gene: -; CDR3aa: CASSLRQAQETQYF
v_gene: TRBV10-3; abundance: -; d_gene: -; CDR3aa: CAISETTADTQYF
v_gene: TRBV18; abundance: -; d_gene: TRBD1; CDR3aa: CASSPGQESPQHF
v_gene: TRBV30; abundance: -; d_gene: -; CDR3aa: CAWSVKGGTGELFF
v_gene: TRBV27; abundance: -; d_gene: -; CDR3aa: CASSLWGKRTGYNEQFF
v_gene: TRBV30; abundance: -; d_gene: TRBD2; CDR3aa: CAWSVRAGGYYNEQFF
v_gene: TRBV7-2; abundance: few; d_gene: TRBD1; CDR3aa: CASSVSRGSSYEQYF
v_gene: TRBV19; abundance: -; d_gene: -; CDR3aa: CASTSGVTDTQYF
v_gene: TRBV6-5; abundance: -; d_gene: -; CDR3aa: CASRPGPLANYGYTF
v_gene: TRBV7-9; abundance: -; d_gene: -; CDR3aa: CASSLEQFMPQHF
v_gene: TRBV9; abundance: -; d_gene: -; CDR3aa: CASSARTGFNEQFF
v_gene: TRBV6-2/TRBV6-3; abundance: -; d_gene: -; CDR3aa: CASSAGSYQPQHF
v_gene: TRBV5-1; abundance: -; d_gene: -; CDR3aa: CASSLAGGTSGNTIYF
v_gene: TRBV2; abundance: -; d_gene: -; CDR3aa: CASSGYTDTQYF
v_gene: TRBV5-4; abundance: -; d_gene: TRBD2; CDR3aa: CASSPGLAGLNTGELFF
v_gene: TRBV7-9; abundance: few; d_gene: -; CDR3aa: CASSLSGVETNEQFF
v_gene: TRBV13; abundance: once; d_gene: -; CDR3aa: CASSLEGGTSTDTQYF
v_gene: TRBV7-3; abundance: -; d_gene: -; CDR3aa: CASSLDRNTDTQYF
v_gene: TRBV6-5; abundance: -; d_gene: -; CDR3aa: CASSYQEAAEAFF
v_gene: TRBV7-2; abundance: -; d_gene: -; CDR3aa: CASSPSGGGSNYGYTF
v_gene: TRBV10-3; abundance: -; d_gene: TRBD2; CDR3aa: CAISESNSGSEETQYF
v_gene: TRBV24-1; abundance: -; d_gene: TRBD2; CDR3aa: CATSALGGTSGKITDTQYF
v_gene: TRBV2; abundance: -; d_gene: -; CDR3aa: CASSQGSAGELFF
v_gene: TRBV2; abundance: few; d_gene: -; CDR3aa: CASSEGLAETQYF
v_gene: TRBV9; abundance: -; d_gene: -; CDR3aa: CASSVTTDTQYF
v_gene: TRBV27; abundance: -; d_gene: -; CDR3aa: CASSLARGEQYF
v_gene: TRBV7-2; abundance: once; d_gene: -; CDR3aa: CASSLDRHPLYQETQYF
v_gene: TRBV11-2; abundance: -; d_gene: -; CDR3aa: CASSPYGAGTHNEQFF